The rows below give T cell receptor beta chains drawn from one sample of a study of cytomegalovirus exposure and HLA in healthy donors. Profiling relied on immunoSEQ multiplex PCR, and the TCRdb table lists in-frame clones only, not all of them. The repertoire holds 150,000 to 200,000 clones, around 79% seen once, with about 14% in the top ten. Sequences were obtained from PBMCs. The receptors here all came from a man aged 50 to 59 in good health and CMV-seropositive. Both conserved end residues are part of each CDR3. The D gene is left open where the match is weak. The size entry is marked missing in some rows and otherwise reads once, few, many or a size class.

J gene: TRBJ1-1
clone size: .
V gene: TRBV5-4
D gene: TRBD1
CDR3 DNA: TGTGCCAGCAGCGGGTCGCTTTCAGGGGGCACTGAAGCTTTCTTT
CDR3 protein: CASSGSLSGGTEAFF

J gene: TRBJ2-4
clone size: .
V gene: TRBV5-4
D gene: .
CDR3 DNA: TGTGCCAGCAGCTTGGACCAGGGGATCAAAAACATTCAGTACTTC
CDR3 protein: CASSLDQGIKNIQYF

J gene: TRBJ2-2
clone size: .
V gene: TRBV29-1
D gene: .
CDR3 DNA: TGCAGCGTAGGGGCTACCGCGGCCGGGGAGCTGTTTTTT
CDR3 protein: CSVGATAAGELFF

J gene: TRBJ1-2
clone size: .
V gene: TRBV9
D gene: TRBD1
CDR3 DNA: TGTGCCAGCAGGGGAAGGGACAGGGATGGCTACACCTTC
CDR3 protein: CASRGRDRDGYTF

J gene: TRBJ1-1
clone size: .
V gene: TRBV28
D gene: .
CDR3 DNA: TGTGCCAGCAGTCGGCCCGATAGAGGTGAAGCTTTCTTT
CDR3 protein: CASSRPDRGEAFF

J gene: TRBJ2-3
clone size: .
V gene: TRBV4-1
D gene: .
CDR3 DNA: TGCGCCAGCAGCCAGTTCGGGGACTCCCTCACAGATACGCAGTATTTT
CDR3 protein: CASSQFGDSLTDTQYF

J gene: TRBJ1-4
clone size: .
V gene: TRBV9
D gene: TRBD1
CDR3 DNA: TGTGCCAGCAGCGGACAGGGGAGTGAAAAACTGTTTTTT
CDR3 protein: CASSGQGSEKLFF

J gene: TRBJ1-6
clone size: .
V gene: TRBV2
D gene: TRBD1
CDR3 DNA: TGTGCCAGCAGTGGGGATTCGACAGGGGTAGGTTCACCCCTCCACTTT
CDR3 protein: CASSGDSTGVGSPLHF

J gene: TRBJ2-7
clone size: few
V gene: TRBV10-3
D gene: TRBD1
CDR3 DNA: TGTGCCATCAGTGACGGGACAGGGGAGCAGTACTTC
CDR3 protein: CAISDGTGEQYF

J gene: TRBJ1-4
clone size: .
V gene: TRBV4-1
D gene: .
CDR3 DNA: TGCGCCAGCAGCCAAGGAGGAGTGAGTAATGAAAAACTGTTTTTT
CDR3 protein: CASSQGGVSNEKLFF

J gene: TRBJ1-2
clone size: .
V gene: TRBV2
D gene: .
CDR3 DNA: TGTGCCAGCAAGTCGGGGGTGTCCAACTATGGCTACACCTTC
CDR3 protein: CASKSGVSNYGYTF

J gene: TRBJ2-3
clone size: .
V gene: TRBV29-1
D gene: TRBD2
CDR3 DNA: TGCAGCGTTGAAACCGGGGGGTGGGAGTTGGAGGAAAGCACAGATACGCAGTATTTT
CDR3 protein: CSVETGGWELEESTDTQYF

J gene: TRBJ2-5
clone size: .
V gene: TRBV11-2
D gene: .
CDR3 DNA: TGTGCCAGCAGCTTATGGGGGGGGCCGTTCCAAGAGACCCAGTACTTC
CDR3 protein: CASSLWGGPFQETQYF

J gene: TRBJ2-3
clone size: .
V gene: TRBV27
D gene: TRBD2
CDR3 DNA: TGTGCCAGCAGTCCGCGATCACTAGCGGGGGAGGCAGATACGCAGTATTTT
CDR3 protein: CASSPRSLAGEADTQYF

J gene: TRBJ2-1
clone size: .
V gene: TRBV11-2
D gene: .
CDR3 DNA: TGTGCCAGCAGCTTGAGCACCTACAATGAGCAGTTCTTC
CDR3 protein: CASSLSTYNEQFF

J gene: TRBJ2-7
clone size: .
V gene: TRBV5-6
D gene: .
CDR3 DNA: TGTGCCAGCAGCCCAGGATTTCAAACGCCCTACGAGCAGTACTTC
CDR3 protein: CASSPGFQTPYEQYF

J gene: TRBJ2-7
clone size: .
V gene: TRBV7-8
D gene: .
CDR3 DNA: TGTGCCAGCAGCTTAAACAGGGGGGGGTACGAGCAGTACTTC
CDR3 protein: CASSLNRGGYEQYF

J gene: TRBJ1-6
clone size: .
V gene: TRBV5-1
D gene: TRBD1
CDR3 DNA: TGCGCCAGCAGCTTGGCCACTCTAGGACAGGGGTATTCACCCCTCCACTTT
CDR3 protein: CASSLATLGQGYSPLHF

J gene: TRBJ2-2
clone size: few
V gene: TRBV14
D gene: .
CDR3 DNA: TGTGCCAGCAGCCAAGCGTTCGGGGAGCTGTTTTTT
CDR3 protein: CASSQAFGELFF

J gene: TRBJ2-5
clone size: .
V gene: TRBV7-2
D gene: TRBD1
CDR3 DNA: TGTGCCAGCAGCTCGGGACAGGGAGAGACCCAGTACTTC
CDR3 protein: CASSSGQGETQYF

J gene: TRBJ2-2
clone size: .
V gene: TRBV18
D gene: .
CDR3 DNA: TGTGCCAGCTCACCATCCACTAACACCGGGGAGCTGTTTTTT
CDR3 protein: CASSPSTNTGELFF

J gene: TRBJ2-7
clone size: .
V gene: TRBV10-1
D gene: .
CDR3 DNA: TGCGCCAGCAGTACCTTGAGGGGGGGCCCGAGGGAGCAGTACTTC
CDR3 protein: CASSTLRGGPREQYF

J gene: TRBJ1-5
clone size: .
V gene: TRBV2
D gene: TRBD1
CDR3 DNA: TGTGCCAGCAAACGGTTCCGGGACAGGGATTCTGGTCAGCCCCAGCATTTT
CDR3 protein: CASKRFRDRDSGQPQHF

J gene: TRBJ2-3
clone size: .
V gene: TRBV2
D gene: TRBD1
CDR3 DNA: TGTGCCAGCACTTTGGACAGGGGGAGCACAGATACGCAGTATTTT
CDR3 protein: CASTLDRGSTDTQYF

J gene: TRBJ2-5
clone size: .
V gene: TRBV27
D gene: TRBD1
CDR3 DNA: TGTGCCAGCAGCCCAGGGGGCGCTTTTTCGGAGACCCAGTACTTC
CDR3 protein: CASSPGGAFSETQYF

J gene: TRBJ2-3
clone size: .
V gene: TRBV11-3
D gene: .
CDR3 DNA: TGTGCCAGCAGCTTAGGTAGCGCGGACACGCAGTATTTT
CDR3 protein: CASSLGSADTQYF

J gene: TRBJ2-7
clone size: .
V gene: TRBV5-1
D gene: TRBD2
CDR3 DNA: TGCGCCAGCAGCTTCAGCGGGGGGTACTCCTACGAGCAGTACTTC
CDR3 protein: CASSFSGGYSYEQYF

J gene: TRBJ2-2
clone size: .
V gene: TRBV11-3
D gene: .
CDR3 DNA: TGTGCCAGCAGCCCAACGACAGGCCCCGGGGAGCTGTTTTTT
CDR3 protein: CASSPTTGPGELFF

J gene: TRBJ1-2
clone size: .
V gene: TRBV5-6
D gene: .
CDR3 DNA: TGTGCCAGCAGCCGAAGACAGGTCAGGCAGAACTATGGCTACACCTTC
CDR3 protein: CASSRRQVRQNYGYTF